Listed here are 27 T cell receptor beta chains from one sample, sequenced in a study of T and B cells in COVID-19 patients. TRB rearrangements were amplified by multiplex PCR with BIOMED2 TRB-A/B primers. Each CDR3 protein gets one entry after TCRdb re-called the multiplex PCR reads with MiXCR. This table holds some 6,300 distinct CDR3 sequences, about a third found once. Blood genomic DNA input for TRB amplification was 250-500 ng. The sample consisted of blood. All receptors derive from a human donor with active COVID-19.

This clonotype has a handful of counts. The chain has TRBV5-5 and TRBJ1-5, with TRBD1 as a possible D gene (5 bases). V lost 1 base and J 2 bases, leaving 10 bases between the germline ends. The CDR3 loop spans 15 amino acids. From germline, CDR1 is SGHKS and CDR2 YYEKEE (reference sequence). The CDR3 nucleotides read TGTGCCAGCAGCTTGTGGGAACAGGGCAATCAGCCCCAGCATTTT. It translates to CASSLWEQGNQPQHF. The complete variable domain, with remaining parts taken from reference TRBV5-5 and TRBJ1-5, reads DAGVTQSPTHLIKTRGQQVTLRCSPISGHKSVSWYQQVLGQGPQFIFQYYEKEERGRGNFPDRFSARQFPNYSSELNVNALLLGDSALYLCASSLWEQGNQPQHFGDGTRLSIL.

This clonotype has just a few counts. V is TRBV5-6 and J is TRBJ1-1; D is ambiguous. V lost 0 bases, J lost 8 bases, and 14 bases lay in between. Germline loops: CDR1 SGHDT, CDR2 YYEEEE. This CDR3 is built from 14 residues. The CDR3 sequence: CASSLVQVPSEAFF. In DNA form, the CDR3 reads TGTGCCAGCAGCTTGGTGCAGGTGCCCTCGGAAGCTTTCTTT.

The chain is built from TRBV19 and TRBJ2-1; 13 nucleotides agree with TRBD2. With V trimmed by 5 bases and J by 8 bases, 12 bases remained unmatched. Germline V lookup: CDR1 LNHDA, CDR2 SQIVND (reference sequence). The CDR3 is made up of 17 amino acids. The CDR3 protein is CASSSLYGTSGIDEQFF. CDR3 in DNA: TGTGCCAGTAGTTCGTTGTACGGGACTAGCGGGATCGATGAGCAGTTCTTC.

This clonotype was observed a handful of times. This chain joins TRBV6-5 and TRBJ1-1; no definite D call. This CDR3 region has 16 residues. Germline loops: CDR1 MNHEY, CDR2 SVGAGI. Trimming took 0 bases from V and 3 from J, leaving 14 bases between them. The CDR3 bases are TGTGCCAGCAGTTACTCGAGCGGAGTCCTGGACACTGAAGCTTTCTTT. Translating gives CASSYSSGVLDTEAFF.

The gene calls are TRBV12-3 or TRBV12-4 and TRBJ1-5; 7 bases are a match to TRBD1. The junction had 2 bases not matched to a gene; V was cut back by 3 bases and J by 6 bases. The CDR3 has 13 amino acids. This chain's CDR3 is CASSFRGTQPQHF. DNA of the CDR3: TGTGCCAGCAGTTTCAGGGGGACTCAGCCCCAGCATTTT.

This chain connects TRBV5-4 to TRBJ2-5, with 7 bases fitting TRBD2. The CDR3 is 16 amino acids. The junction had 14 bases not matched to a gene; V was cut back by 4 bases and J by 5 bases. From germline, CDR1 is SGHNT and CDR2 YYREEE (reference sequence). The CDR3 coding sequence is TGTGCCAGCAGCCCCGTCTGGGCGGGAGAGGAGGAGACCCAGTACTTC. Its translation is CASSPVWAGEEETQYF.

This clonotype is medium-sized. V is TRBV27 and J is TRBJ2-7, with 14 bases aligning to TRBD2. V shed 4 bases and J 6 bases; nucleotides not matched to a gene: 5. This CDR3 spans 15 amino acids. Germline V gives CDR1 MNHEY, CDR2 SMNVEV (reference sequence). In nucleotides, the CDR3 is TGTGCCAGCAGTTCGGGACTAGCGGGAGTGGGCGAGCAGTACTTC. Its protein product is CASSSGLAGVGEQYF.

Details on this clonotype: At one end, the junction sequence differs from germline, possibly due to a read error. V gene TRBV27 combines with J gene TRBJ1-2; maybe TRBD1 (5 bases). Germline-derived CDR1 and CDR2 are MNHEY and SMNVEV (reference sequence). The CDR3 sequence is 12 residues long. The DNA of the CDR3 is TGTGCCAGCAGAACAGACAGAGCCCTTTACTCCTTC. Translation: CASRTDRALYSF.

This chain uses TRBV6-6 with TRBJ2-1; 8 nucleotides align to TRBD2. This CDR3 region has 17 residues. Germline V gene data show CDR1 as MNHNY and CDR2 as SVGAGI (reference sequence). V lost 0 bases to trimming and J lost 4 bases; unmatched junction nucleotides: 8. The CDR3 region is CASSYSGLAGIYNEQFF. The CDR3 nucleotides read TGTGCCAGCAGTTACTCGGGTTTAGCGGGGATTTACAATGAGCAGTTCTTC.

The rearrangement joins TRBV27 to TRBJ2-7; 9 bases are shared with TRBD2. Unmatched junction bases numbered 4, after V lost 2 bases and J lost 2 bases. The CDR3 is 15 residues long. Germline V gene lookup returns CDR1 MNHEY and CDR2 SMNVEV (reference sequence). CDR3 coding DNA: TGTGCCAGCAGTTTAGGTCTAGCGGGGACCTACGAGCAGTACTTC. It encodes CASSLGLAGTYEQYF.

The chain links TRBV21-1 to TRBJ2-2; the D segment call TRBD1 is taken from the table without a DNA check. TRBV21-1 is deemed a pseudogene. This CDR3 has 15 residues. CDR3 nucleotide sequence: TGTGCCAGCAGCCCTGGACAGGGCCACACCGGGGAGCTGTTTTTT. Translation: CASSPGQGHTGELFF.

This clonotype was counted a few times. CDR3 coding DNA: TGTGCCTGGATGACTAGCGGGAGGGCAGGAAACTACAATGAGCAGTTCTTC. As protein: CAWMTSGRAGNYNEQFF. This chain uses TRBV30 with TRBJ2-1, with 14 bases aligning to TRBD2. The germline CDR1 and CDR2 sequences are GTSNPN and SVGIG (reference sequence). CDR3 length equals 17 residues. V lost 4 bases, J lost 3 bases, and 8 bases stayed unmatched.

The chain is built from TRBV29-1 and TRBJ1-1; 10 nucleotides match TRBD1. The CDR3 loop spans 12 amino acids. Germline loops: CDR1 SQVTM, CDR2 ANQGSEA. The V and J ends lost 6 bases and 6 bases, in that order; junction bases with no gene match: 4. The CDR3 protein is CSVDRGRPEAFF. CDR3 nucleotide sequence: TGCAGCGTCGACAGGGGGCGGCCTGAAGCTTTCTTT.

The table lists this clonotype with a few counts. The rearrangement links TRBV6-1 to TRBJ1-4; D gene uncertain. The CDR3 contains 14 residues. Germline values: CDR1 MNHNS, CDR2 SASEGT. V dropped 6 bases and J dropped 0 bases, with 8 bases sitting between them. The CDR3 coding sequence is TGTGCCAGCAGGAAAGTTGCAACTAATGAAAAACTGTTTTTT. Residues: CASRKVATNEKLFF.

This clonotype turned up a few times. The chain carries TRBV5-6 and TRBJ1-6, with a tentative D call TRBD1 (5 bases). V was shortened by 4 bases and J by 9 bases, with 8 bases between the two germline ends. Germline CDR1 is SGHDT and CDR2 is YYEEEE. The length of the CDR3 is 12 residues. The CDR3 is CASSSRASPLHF. For the CDR3, the DNA is TGTGCCAGCAGCAGCAGGGCTTCACCCCTCCACTTT.

The rearrangement joins TRBV29-1 to TRBJ2-3; no reliable D call. In germline, CDR1 is SQVTM, CDR2 ANQGSEA. V was clipped by 5 bases and J by 5 bases, with 8 bases between them. This CDR3 comprises 11 residues. CDR3 loop: CSVSWGDTQYF. The CDR3 coding sequence is TGCAGCGTTTCGTGGGGAGATACGCAGTATTTT.

V gene TRBV18 combines with J gene TRBJ2-7; 9 nucleotides align to TRBD2. The V segment lost 5 bases and the J segment 0 bases; nucleotides outside the gene matches: 5. Germline V gene sequence: CDR1 KGHSH, CDR2 LQKENI. This CDR3 comprises 15 residues. The CDR3 DNA reads as TGTGCCAGCTCATCGCGGGGGGGAGGCTCCTACGAGCAGTACTTC. It specifies CASSSRGGGSYEQYF.

For the CDR3, the DNA is TGTGCCAGCAGCGACAGGGGGAGCAATCAGCCCCAGCATTTT. Translating it yields CASSDRGSNQPQHF. This rearrangement joins TRBV7-9 to TRBJ1-5, with 9 bases that match TRBD1. Germline V gene data show CDR1 as SEHNR and CDR2 as FQNEAQ (reference sequence). With 5 bases clipped from V and 1 base from J, the junction kept 0 bases outside the gene matches. The CDR3 extends over 14 amino acids.

The chain links TRBV6-2 or TRBV6-3 to TRBJ1-1; TRBD1 matches 7 bases. V was clipped by 5 bases and J by 4 bases; unmatched bases: 13. The CDR3 is 16 amino acids. The germline V gene has CDR1 MNHEY and CDR2 SVGEGT. The CDR3 spells CASSRMSTGSFTEAFF. The CDR3 nucleotides are TGTGCCAGCAGTCGAATGTCGACAGGGAGTTTCACTGAAGCTTTCTTT.

The chain recombines TRBV6-5 with TRBJ2-7, with 14 bases identical to TRBD2. CDR1 MNHEY and CDR2 SVGAGI come from the germline V gene. Trimming at V came to 1 base and at J to 6 bases, leaving 5 bases not matched to a gene. The CDR3 covers 16 residues. CDR3 sequence reads: CASSYLGLAGVGEQYF. The CDR3 nucleotides read TGTGCCAGCAGTTACTTGGGACTAGCGGGAGTGGGCGAGCAGTACTTC.

This clonotype was seen a few times. V gene TRBV5-6 combines with J gene TRBJ1-1, with 12 bases identical to TRBD1. The CDR3 covers 17 residues. V gave up 4 bases and J gave up 0 bases; unmatched junction bases: 7. Germline lookup yields CDR1 SGHDT and CDR2 YYEEEE. For the CDR3, the DNA is TGTGCCAGCAGCCGAAGAGGGACAGGGGGCCTGAACACTGAAGCTTTCTTT. Its translation is CASSRRGTGGLNTEAFF.

The V and J genes are TRBV10-3 and TRBJ2-5; 10 nucleotides align to TRBD1. Germline V CDR1 and CDR2: ENHRY, SYGVKD. With 6 bases clipped from V and 5 bases from J, the junction kept 6 bases outside the gene matches. This CDR3 contains 14 residues. This CDR3 is CAIRPGQGRETQYF. The CDR3 DNA sequence: TGTGCCATCAGGCCGGGACAGGGGAGGGAGACCCAGTACTTC.

The chain couples TRBV18 to TRBJ2-2; maybe TRBD1 (6 bases). There are 15 residues in the CDR3. Germline V gene lookup returns CDR1 KGHSH and CDR2 LQKENI. The germline V and J ends were trimmed by 8 bases and 2 bases, with 15 bases remaining between them. Written as DNA, the CDR3 is TGTGCCAGCCGACCAACGGGACAAAACACCGGGGAGCTGTTTTTT. Its translation: CASRPTGQNTGELFF.

This clonotype was observed a few times. V usage is TRBV19 and J usage is TRBJ2-7; 10 bases agree with TRBD2. Trimming took 5 bases from V and 2 from J; bases not matched to a gene: 9. The CDR3 is made up of 16 amino acids. The germline CDR1 and CDR2 sequences are LNHDA and SQIVND (reference sequence). CDR3 residues: CASSRLAGALAYEQYF. The CDR3 nucleotides read TGTGCCAGTAGTCGGCTAGCGGGAGCTCTCGCCTACGAGCAGTACTTC.

This clonotype occurred a few times. For the CDR3, the DNA is TGTGCCAGCAGCTTGAGACAGGGGGCTCCCGGGGAGCTGTTTTTT. Translating it yields CASSLRQGAPGELFF. The chain is built from TRBV4-2 and TRBJ2-2; the match to TRBD1 covers 10 bases. The trim removed 5 bases at V and 6 bases at J, leaving 6 bases unmatched. Germline V lookup: CDR1 LGHNA, CDR2 YNFKEQ. The CDR3 covers 15 residues.

The chain uses TRBV20-1 and TRBJ2-1; the D gene is possibly TRBD2 (6 bases). V gave up 5 bases and J gave up 9 bases, with 14 bases separating them. The length of the CDR3 is 12 residues. Germline V gene lookup returns CDR1 DFQATT and CDR2 SNEGSKA (reference sequence). CDR3: CSAGDWSIEQFF. The CDR3, as DNA: TGCAGTGCTGGGGACTGGAGCATTGAGCAGTTCTTC.

The chain has TRBV19 and TRBJ2-7; TRBD1 matches 8 bases. CDR3 size: 14 residues. Unmatched junction bases numbered 3, after V lost 3 bases and J lost 2 bases. CDR1 and CDR2 from the germline V gene are LNHDA and SQIVND (reference sequence). The CDR3 DNA reads TGTGCCAGTAGTATCGGGACAGGACCCTACGAGCAGTACTTC. This sequence encodes CASSIGTGPYEQYF. The full variable domain, with the rest looked up from reference TRBV19 and TRBJ2-7, is DGGITQSPKYLFRKEGQNVTLSCEQNLNHDAMYWYRQDPGQGLRLIYYSQIVNDFQKGDIAEGYSVSREKKESFPLTVTSAQKNPTAFYLCASSIGTGPYEQYFGPGTRLTVT.